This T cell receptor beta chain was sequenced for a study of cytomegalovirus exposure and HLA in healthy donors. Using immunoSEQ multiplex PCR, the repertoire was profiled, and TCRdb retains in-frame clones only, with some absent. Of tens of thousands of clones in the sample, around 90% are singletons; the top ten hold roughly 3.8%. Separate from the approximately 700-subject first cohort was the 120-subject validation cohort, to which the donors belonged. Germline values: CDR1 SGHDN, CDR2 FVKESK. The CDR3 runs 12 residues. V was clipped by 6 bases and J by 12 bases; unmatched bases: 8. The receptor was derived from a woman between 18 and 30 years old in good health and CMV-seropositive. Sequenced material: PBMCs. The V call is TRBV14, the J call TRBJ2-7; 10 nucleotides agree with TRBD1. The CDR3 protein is CASSRDRGMGYF. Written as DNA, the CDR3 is TGTGCCAGCAGTCGGGACAGGGGCATGGGGTACTTC. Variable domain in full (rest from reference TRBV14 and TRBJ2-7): EAGVTQFPSHSVIEKGQTVTLRCDPISGHDNLYWYRRVMGKEIKFLLHFVKESKQDESGMPNNRFLAERTGGTYSTLKVQPAELEDSGVYFCASSRDRGMGYFGPGTRLTVT.